The 21 T cell receptor beta chains given below trace back to one sample, sequenced in a study of HIV-infected patients and healthy controls (dated by TCRdb to the mid-2010s). Whole blood was used without cell fractionation, so the repertoire reflected all unsorted peripheral T cells. Libraries were constructed by 5' RACE. Sequencing was carried out with an Illumina MiSeq. Reverse transcription of approximately 540 ng RNA was performed with SuperScript III using primers directed against the alpha and beta constant regions. Alpha and beta chain libraries were generated separately via chain-specific third strand synthesis with multiplexing indices. The raw public data were reprocessed by TCRdb itself: fastp quality trimming at Q25, MiXCR clonotype calling, in-frame beta chains only. Each record represents a unique CDR3 protein, reported with the most common genes and DNA among its rows. This sample holds about 7,800 distinct CDR3 sequences; under 6.5% were observed only once. The leading ten clones occupy 22% of the sample.

Source: blood, taken before antiretroviral therapy. Receptor source: an adult with HIV infection.

In its sample, this clonotype was seen a few times. V is TRBV7-9 and J is TRBJ2-7; 7 bases match TRBD1. Germline values: CDR1 SEHNR, CDR2 FQNEAQ (reference sequence). This CDR3 is built from 16 residues. V lost 4 bases, J lost 3 bases, and 12 bases stayed unmatched. In DNA, the CDR3 is TGTGCCAGCAGCTCACCCATTCCGGGACAGAACTACGAGCAGTACTTC. As protein: CASSSPIPGQNYEQYF.

This clonotype was seen many times. At one boundary the junction diverges from the germline segment, which might be a read error. CDR3 in DNA: TGTGCGAGTAGCCCGACGGAAGGAAACACCATATATTTT. Residues: CASSPTEGNTIYF. The chain employs TRBV19 and TRBJ1-3; D not resolved. From germline, CDR1 is LNHDA and CDR2 SQIVND (reference sequence). This CDR3 has 13 residues.

This clonotype has ten or more counts. This chain joins TRBV20-1 and TRBJ2-2; D may match TRBD1 or TRBD2 (5 bases each). CDR1 is DFQATT, CDR2 SNEGSKA, per germline (reference sequence). Trimming pared 6 bases from V and 5 bases from J, leaving 16 bases between. The CDR3 has 14 residues. The CDR3 DNA reads TGCAGTGCGCCCGGGACCCATCGGACCGGGGAGCTGTTTTTT. Translated: CSAPGTHRTGELFF.

The V call is TRBV20-1, the J call TRBJ2-1, with D tentatively TRBD2 (6 bases). Per germline, CDR1 DFQATT and CDR2 SNEGSKA (reference sequence). Trimming removed 7 bases at V and 7 bases at J, with 11 bases between. CDR3 size: 11 residues. This chain's CDR3 is CSGGAVNEQFF. DNA for the CDR3: TGCAGTGGCGGGGCGGTGAATGAGCAGTTCTTC.

This clonotype was recorded at least ten times. J is TRBJ2-7 and V is TRBV6-1, with 14 bases that match TRBD2. The CDR3 is 19 residues long. CDR1 is MNHNS and CDR2 is SASEGT in the germline V gene. Unmatched junction bases numbered 19, after V lost 5 bases and J lost 7 bases. The CDR3 nucleotides read TGTGCCAGCAGTCATAGTCCGGGACTAGCGGGGGCCCCGATGAGAGAGCAGTACGTC. It encodes CASSHSPGLAGAPMREQYV.

The V gene is TRBV5-1, the J gene TRBJ1-1; D not resolved. Deletions cut 8 bases from V and 0 bases from J, with 17 bases between. CDR1 SGHRS and CDR2 YFSETQ come from the germline V gene. The CDR3 length is 15 residues. In DNA, the CDR3 is TGCGCCAGTCAGACGAATCTTGGACTGAACACTGAAGCTTTCTTT. Protein: CASQTNLGLNTEAFF.

This clonotype is medium-sized. V usage is TRBV4-1 and J usage is TRBJ2-1; D might be TRBD2 (7 bases). V was pared by 6 bases and J by 9 bases, with 18 bases between. Germline lookup yields CDR1 MGHRA and CDR2 YSYEKL. CDR3 length: 14 amino acids. In DNA, the CDR3 is TGCGCCAGCAGTCTAGGGGGGGCCGAAGGTGAGCAGTTCTTC. Amino acids: CASSLGGAEGEQFF.

This clonotype ranks as medium-sized. J is TRBJ2-7 and V is TRBV5-1; no clear D. This CDR3 is 14 amino acids long. V was pared by 0 bases and J by 5 bases, with 12 bases between. Germline values: CDR1 SGHRS, CDR2 YFSETQ. The CDR3 DNA reads TGCGCCAGCAGCTTGGCCTGGTTGGGCGACGAGCAGTACTTC. The encoded protein is CASSLAWLGDEQYF. Together with reference TRBV5-1 and TRBJ2-7, the CDR3 gives the full variable domain: KAGVTQTPRYLIKTRGQQVTLSCSPISGHRSVSWYQQTPGQGLQFLFEYFSETQRNKGNFPGRFSGRQFSNSRSEMNVSTLELGDSALYLCASSLAWLGDEQYFGPGTRLTVT.

This clonotype was counted at least ten times. At one of its ends the junction is not consistent with the germline gene, which may arise from a read error. The genes are TRBV3-1 and TRBJ1-5, with a possible D match to TRBD1 (6 bases). The CDR3 is 15 amino acids. Germline values: CDR1 LGHDT, CDR2 YNNKEL (reference sequence). DNA of the CDR3: TGTGCCAGCAGTCAAGGGGGGGTCGGAAGCCAGCCCCAGCATTTT. It is translated as CASSQGGVGSQPQHF.

This clonotype is labeled medium-sized (0.01 to 0.1%). The genes are TRBV5-1 and TRBJ1-2; no clear D gene. Germline V gene data show CDR1 as SGHRS and CDR2 as YFSETQ. Trimming removed 0 bases from V and 6 bases from J, with 9 bases in between. The CDR3 spans 13 residues. The CDR3 loop reads CASSLGAQNGYTF. The CDR3 DNA follows: TGCGCCAGCAGCTTGGGTGCGCAGAATGGCTACACCTTC. The variable domain in full, completed from reference TRBV5-1 and TRBJ1-2, reads KAGVTQTPRYLIKTRGQQVTLSCSPISGHRSVSWYQQTPGQGLQFLFEYFSETQRNKGNFPGRFSGRQFSNSRSEMNVSTLELGDSALYLCASSLGAQNGYTFGSGTRLTVV.

This clonotype was seen at least ten times. The chain joins TRBV29-1 to TRBJ1-2; possibly TRBD1 for D (5 bases). This CDR3 region has 15 residues. The germline V gene has CDR1 SQVTM and CDR2 ANQGSEA. V was shortened by 6 bases and J by 0 bases, with 17 bases between the two germline ends. CDR3 sequence reads: CSVGNRDLPNYGYTF. The CDR3 DNA sequence: TGCAGCGTCGGCAACCGGGACCTACCTAACTATGGCTACACCTTC.

By sample fraction, this clonotype is medium-sized. The chain uses TRBV7-9 and TRBJ2-5; 11 positions agree with TRBD2. Unmatched junction bases numbered 7, after V lost 5 bases and J lost 5 bases. The germline gives CDR1 SEHNR, CDR2 FQNEAQ (reference sequence). CDR3 length: 15 residues. CDR3 nucleotide sequence: TGTGCCAGCAGCCCCAATAGCGGGGGGGCGGAGACCCAGTACTTC. As protein: CASSPNSGGAETQYF. The full variable domain, completed using reference TRBV7-9 and TRBJ2-5, is DTGVSQNPRHKITKRGQNVTFRCDPISEHNRLYWYRQTLGQGPEFLTYFQNEAQLEKSRLLSDRFSAERPKGSFSTLEIQRTEQGDSAMYLCASSPNSGGAETQYFGPGTRLLVL.

This clonotype is labeled medium-sized. The rearrangement links TRBV9 to TRBJ1-1; D is unclear. V lost 4 bases to trimming and J lost 4 bases, with 14 bases between them. This CDR3 has 14 amino acids. Germline values: CDR1 SGDLS, CDR2 YYNGEE. The CDR3 sequence: CASSPRPAVTEAFF. CDR3 in DNA: TGTGCCAGCAGCCCTCGACCGGCGGTCACTGAAGCTTTCTTT. Complete variable domain (other parts from reference TRBV9 and TRBJ1-1): DSGVTQTPKHLITATGQRVTLRCSPRSGDLSVYWYQQSLDQGLQFLIQYYNGEERAKGNILERFSAQQFPDLHSELNLSSLELGDSALYFCASSPRPAVTEAFFGQGTRLTVV.

This clonotype appeared many times. V is TRBV7-9 and J is TRBJ1-5, with D uncertain. With 3 bases removed from V and 5 bases from J, the gap between germline ends came to 14 bases. The germline V gene encodes CDR1 SEHNR and CDR2 FQNEAQ (reference sequence). The CDR3 covers 15 residues. The CDR3: CASSLDGRPDQPQHF. In DNA, the CDR3 is TGTGCCAGCAGCTTGGATGGGCGGCCGGATCAGCCCCAGCATTTT.

This clonotype has more than one count but fewer than ten. This chain connects TRBV20-1 to TRBJ2-2, with D possibly being TRBD1 or TRBD2 (5 bases each). Germline V gives CDR1 DFQATT, CDR2 SNEGSKA (reference sequence). Trimming cost V 3 bases and J 0 bases, with 14 bases left between them. The CDR3 is 16 amino acids. CDR3 residues: CSARIGGRANTGELFF. The CDR3, as DNA: TGCAGTGCTAGGATTGGGGGAAGGGCGAACACCGGGGAGCTGTTTTTT.

The chain links TRBV11-3 to TRBJ2-3; 8 bases agree with TRBD2. V lost 1 base, J lost 6 bases, and 6 bases stayed unmatched. The germline V gene encodes CDR1 SGHNT and CDR2 YENEEA. The CDR3 sequence is 15 residues long. CDR3 loop: CASSLGGGTLDTQYF. CDR3 DNA sequence: TGTGCCAGCAGCTTAGGCGGGGGGACCCTGGATACGCAGTATTTT.

Ten or more counts support this clonotype. J is TRBJ2-7 and V is TRBV19; D might be TRBD1 or TRBD2, each matching 5 bases. The CDR3 totals 16 residues. With 4 bases removed from V and 0 bases from J, the gap between germline ends came to 16 bases. CDR1 is LNHDA and CDR2 is SQIVND in the germline V gene (reference sequence). In DNA, the CDR3 is TGTGCCAGTAGTACCGGGACGGGCATTTTCTCCTACGAGCAGTACGTC. Residues: CASSTGTGIFSYEQYV.

This clonotype was observed many times. The J gene is TRBJ1-6, the V gene TRBV7-2; a weak D match, TRBD1 (6 bases). The CDR3 is made up of 14 amino acids. Trimming removed 3 bases at V and 9 bases at J, with 12 bases between. Germline assignment: CDR1 SGHTA and CDR2 FQGNSA. The CDR3 loop reads CASSFRPRGSPLHF. The CDR3, as DNA: TGTGCCAGCAGCTTCCGACCCAGGGGTTCACCCCTCCACTTT.

This clonotype is medium-sized within its sample. The chain joins TRBV7-8 to TRBJ2-4, with D maybe TRBD2 (5 bases). The CDR3 consists of 12 residues. Trimming left V 1 base short and J 12 bases short, with 10 bases between. Germline CDR1 is SGHVS and CDR2 is FQNEAQ. CDR3: CASSLGSGNQYF. CDR3 DNA sequence: TGTGCCAGCAGCTTAGGCTCGGGGAATCAGTACTTC.

At least ten counts were recorded for this clonotype. This chain uses TRBV7-3 with TRBJ2-2, with D perhaps matching TRBD2 (6 bases). The CDR3 loop spans 19 amino acids. CDR1 SGHTA and CDR2 FQGTGA come from the germline V gene. V lost 2 bases, J lost 4 bases, and 23 bases lay in between. The CDR3 sequence is CASSLSGSGPRRVTGELFF. The CDR3 DNA follows: TGTGCCAGCAGCTTATCCGGGTCCGGTCCCCGGAGGGTCACCGGGGAGCTGTTTTTT. The whole variable domain, remainder taken from reference TRBV7-3 and TRBJ2-2, is GAGVSQTPSNKVTEKGKYVELRCDPISGHTALYWYRQSLGQGPEFLIYFQGTGAADDSGLPNDRFFAVRPEGSVSTLKIQRTERGDSAVYLCASSLSGSGPRRVTGELFFGEGSRLTVL.

This clonotype is medium-sized within its sample. J is TRBJ2-1 and V is TRBV7-2; 10 nucleotides align to TRBD2. Germline V gene sequence: CDR1 SGHTA, CDR2 FQGNSA. The V segment lost 3 bases and the J segment 6 bases; nucleotides outside the gene matches: 5. The CDR3 totals 15 residues. CDR3 loop: CASSLSGGASNEQFF. CDR3 coding DNA: TGTGCCAGCAGCTTGAGCGGGGGGGCCTCCAATGAGCAGTTCTTC.